The clone carrying this T cell receptor (beta chain) was recorded at least ten times. The antigen remains unidentified. This CDR3 contains 13 residues. J was trimmed by 5 bases and V by 5 bases; bases with no gene match: 8. CDR1 is DFQATT, CDR2 SNEGSKA, per germline (reference sequence). Semi-nested PCR with Nested Universal Primer A followed constant-region reverse priming of full-length variable regions. TCRdb passed the 5' RACE reads through MiXCR, listing each CDR3 protein once. The sample includes tens of thousands of distinct CDR3 sequences, less than 30% of them seen just once. Cells sorted as Tregs were CD4+, CD25+ and CD127-/low. Findings of the study overall: Greatest tumor Treg TCR overlap was with tumor naive CD4+ cells. Tumor memory CD4+ T cell TCR gene usage clustered with blood and lymph node memory CD4+ cells and lymph node naive CD4+ cells.

V and J are TRBV20-1 and TRBJ1-1; 7 bases agree with TRBD1. Material for sequencing was tumor-infiltrating Tregs sorted from the breast tumor. The source of this sequence is a female donor with breast cancer. This CDR3 is CSAPFSGGTEAFF. The CDR3 coding sequence is TGCAGTGCTCCCTTCTCAGGGGGAACTGAAGCTTTCTTT.